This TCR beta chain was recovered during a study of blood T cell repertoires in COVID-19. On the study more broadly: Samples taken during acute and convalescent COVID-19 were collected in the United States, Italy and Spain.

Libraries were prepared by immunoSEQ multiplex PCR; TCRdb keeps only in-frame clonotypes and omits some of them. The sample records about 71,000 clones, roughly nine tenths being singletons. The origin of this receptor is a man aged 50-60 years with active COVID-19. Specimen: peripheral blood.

CDR3 amino acids: CASSYEGQGLDTQYF. In DNA form, the CDR3 reads TGTGCCAGCAGTTACGAGGGACAGGGTCTAGATACGCAGTATTTT. J is TRBJ2-3 and V is TRBV6-2 or TRBV6-3; 9 bases align to TRBD1. The germline V gene encodes CDR1 MNHEY and CDR2 SVGEGT. The CDR3 length is 15 residues. The V segment lost 2 bases and the J segment 5 bases; nucleotides outside the gene matches: 5.